This TCR beta chain was documented in a study of blood T cell repertoires in COVID-19. V dropped 2 bases and J dropped 4; count of bases not matched to a gene: 6. There are 16 residues in the CDR3. Germline values: CDR1 MNHEY, CDR2 SVGEGT. Sequencing was performed with immunoSEQ multiplex PCR; in TCRdb, only in-frame clones are kept and a portion is missing. The sample yields approximately 220,000 clones, around 84% seen once. The receptor was isolated from a woman aged 60 to 75 who had recovered from COVID-19. This sequence joins TRBV6-2 or TRBV6-3 and TRBJ2-2; 8 nucleotides align to TRBD2. Input material: peripheral blood. CDR3 sequence: CASSYLQRGLTGELFF. CDR3 in DNA: TGTGCCAGCAGTTACCTCCAGCGGGGGCTCACCGGGGAGCTGTTTTTT.